These T cell receptor beta chains were read from a single sample in a study of beta chain features in type 1 diabetes. Method: immunoSEQ multiplex PCR; TCRdb's copy keeps in-frame clones and lacks some. Seen here are approximately 130,000 clones, roughly a sixth observed once, and the top ten hold about 2.4%. The sample was central memory CD4+ T cells from blood. These receptors all stem from a man aged 18 to 29 with type 1 diabetes. The CDR3 runs from the conserved cysteine through the conserved F or W. A D gene is named only where the DNA matches it firmly. Clone size is given for some rows only: seen once, a few or many times, or a class if the clone is expanded.

abundance,v_gene,d_gene,j_gene,CDR3nt,CDR3aa
NA,TRBV7-9,NA,TRBJ1-1,TGTGCCAGCAGCCCCATTTGGATGGGTGAAGCTTTCTTT,CASSPIWMGEAFF
NA,TRBV7-6,TRBD2,TRBJ2-1,TGTGCCAGCAGCTTAAACGGGGGGGGCTCCTACAATGAGCAGTTCTTC,CASSLNGGGSYNEQFF
NA,TRBV7-2,TRBD1,TRBJ1-6,TGTGCCAGCAGCTCGACAGGGTCTCGCTCACCCCTCCACTTT,CASSSTGSRSPLHF
NA,TRBV29-1,NA,TRBJ1-1,TGCAGCGTTAGAGGGTTCCAGAACACTGAAGCTTTCTTT,CSVRGFQNTEAFF
many,TRBV9,NA,TRBJ1-6,TGTGCCAGCAGCGTAGATGACAGTTCTTCACCCCTCCACTTT,CASSVDDSSSPLHF
few,TRBV18,TRBD2,TRBJ2-1,TGTGCCAGCTCACGCGGGACTAGCGGGGTCAATGAGCAGTTCTTC,CASSRGTSGVNEQFF
NA,TRBV5-6,NA,TRBJ2-3,TGTGCCAGCAGCTTGGGGCAGAGCACAGATACGCAGTATTTT,CASSLGQSTDTQYF
NA,TRBV19,TRBD2,TRBJ2-1,TGTGCCAGTAGGCGGGGAGGGTTGTACAATGAGCAGTTCTTC,CASRRGGLYNEQFF
few,TRBV7-8,TRBD1,TRBJ2-5,TGTGCCAGCAGCTTATCGTTGGGGACAGGAGAGCAAGAGACCCAGTACTTC,CASSLSLGTGEQETQYF
NA,TRBV7-2,NA,TRBJ2-5,TGTGCCAGCAGCTTCTATAACCAAGAGACCCAGTACTTC,CASSFYNQETQYF
few,TRBV7-2,NA,TRBJ2-5,TGTGCCAGCAGCTTACTCCGGGAAGAGACCCAGTACTTC,CASSLLREETQYF
few,TRBV2,NA,TRBJ2-1,TGTGCCAGCAGTGGGGGGGCTGAGCAGTTCTTC,CASSGGAEQFF
few,TRBV6-5,NA,TRBJ2-5,TGTGCCAGCAAGGGGTCCGCCGAGACCCAGTACTTC,CASKGSAETQYF
NA,TRBV29-1,TRBD2,TRBJ2-3,TGCAGCGCCAATATAAAGGGAGGGGATACGCAGTATTTT,CSANIKGGDTQYF
NA,TRBV9,TRBD1,TRBJ2-7,TGTGCCAGCAGCGCCCACGGGACAGCCGCCTACGAGCAGTACTTC,CASSAHGTAAYEQYF
NA,TRBV20-1,NA,TRBJ2-1,TGCAGTGTATCACAGGGACATGAGCAGTTCTTC,CSVSQGHEQFF
NA,TRBV6-5,NA,TRBJ1-5,TGTGCCAGCAGTTACGAGGTGGGCAGCAATCAGCCCCAGCATTTT,CASSYEVGSNQPQHF